Listed here is a single T cell receptor (beta chain). Its antigen is unidentified. Using immunoSEQ multiplex PCR, the repertoire was profiled, and TCRdb retains in-frame clones only, with some absent. The sample contains over 400,000 clones, approximately 82% of which appear only once. There were no recent acute infections or vaccinations among the donors, who were healthy HIV-negative adults. The study drew all its donors from Caucasian adults living in Nashville, Tennessee. Roughly 90 million PBMCs served as the genomic DNA source for unsorted samples. The data originate from a study of shared clonotypes between healthy human individuals. General study findings and limits: Sampling included only blood; tissue repertoires likely differ.

CDR1 is MDHEN, CDR2 SYDVKM, per germline. The length of the CDR3 is 14 residues. Trimming pared 6 bases from V and 1 base from J, leaving 12 bases between. The sequence derives from a middle-aged woman in good health. Some clones in this sample may be carry-over from other donors' samples. The V and J genes are TRBV28 and TRBJ1-2; D possibly corresponds to TRBD1 (6 bases). Input material: PBMCs. CDR3: CASRGGTFNYGYTF. In DNA form, the CDR3 reads TGTGCCAGCAGGGGCGGGACATTTAACTATGGCTACACCTTC.